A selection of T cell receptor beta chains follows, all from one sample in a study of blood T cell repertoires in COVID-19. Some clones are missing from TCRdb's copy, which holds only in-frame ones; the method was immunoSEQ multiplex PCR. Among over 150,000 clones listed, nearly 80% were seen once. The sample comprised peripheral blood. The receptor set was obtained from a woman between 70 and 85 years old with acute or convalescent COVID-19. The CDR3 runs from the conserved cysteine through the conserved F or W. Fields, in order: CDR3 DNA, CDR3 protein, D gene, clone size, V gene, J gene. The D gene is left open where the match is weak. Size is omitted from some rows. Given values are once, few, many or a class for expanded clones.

CDR3nt: TGCAGTGCTAGACGGCAGGATGAAGCTTTCTTT
CDR3aa: CSARRQDEAFF
d_gene: -
abundance: many
v_gene: TRBV20-1
j_gene: TRBJ1-1

CDR3nt: TGTGCCAGCAGCAAACGTGGCAGGGAGGATGAAAAACTGTTTTTT
CDR3aa: CASSKRGREDEKLFF
d_gene: -
abundance: -
v_gene: TRBV21-1
j_gene: TRBJ1-4

CDR3nt: TGTGCCAGCAGCCAACCCGGGACTAGCGGTTCCGGGGAGCTGTTTTTT
CDR3aa: CASSQPGTSGSGELFF
d_gene: TRBD2
abundance: -
v_gene: TRBV3-1/TRBV3-2
j_gene: TRBJ2-2

CDR3nt: TGTGCCAGTAGTATGGGACAGGGGGCTTGGAACACTGAAGCTTTCTTT
CDR3aa: CASSMGQGAWNTEAFF
d_gene: TRBD1
abundance: -
v_gene: TRBV19
j_gene: TRBJ1-1

CDR3nt: TGTGCCACCAGTCGGGATAGCAATCAGCCCCAGCATTTT
CDR3aa: CATSRDSNQPQHF
d_gene: -
abundance: once
v_gene: TRBV24-1
j_gene: TRBJ1-5

CDR3nt: TGTGCCAGCAGCCGCGACAGAGCCGGGGAGCTGTTTTTT
CDR3aa: CASSRDRAGELFF
d_gene: -
abundance: once
v_gene: TRBV5-6
j_gene: TRBJ2-2

CDR3nt: TGTGCCAGCAGCCCCCCGACAGGGGAACTCACCGGGGAGCTGTTTTTT
CDR3aa: CASSPPTGELTGELFF
d_gene: TRBD1
abundance: -
v_gene: TRBV7-3
j_gene: TRBJ2-2

CDR3nt: TGTGCCAGCAGCATACAGGGGACCCCGGCGGATACGCAGTATTTT
CDR3aa: CASSIQGTPADTQYF
d_gene: TRBD1
abundance: -
v_gene: TRBV6-4
j_gene: TRBJ2-3

CDR3nt: TGTGCCAGCAGCTTGGCCACTAGCGGGGAGCAGTACTTC
CDR3aa: CASSLATSGEQYF
d_gene: TRBD2
abundance: -
v_gene: TRBV5-6
j_gene: TRBJ2-7

CDR3nt: TGTGCCAGCAGCTTAGGCTTGGGCCCACAAGAGACCCAGTACTTC
CDR3aa: CASSLGLGPQETQYF
d_gene: -
abundance: -
v_gene: TRBV7-2
j_gene: TRBJ2-5

CDR3nt: TGTGCCACCAGTGATAATCACAGGGGCTCCTATGGCTACACCTTC
CDR3aa: CATSDNHRGSYGYTF
d_gene: TRBD1
abundance: -
v_gene: TRBV24-1
j_gene: TRBJ1-2

CDR3nt: TGCGCCAGCAGCTTGTCTCAGGAATTTGGCTACACCTTC
CDR3aa: CASSLSQEFGYTF
d_gene: -
abundance: few
v_gene: TRBV5-1
j_gene: TRBJ1-2

CDR3nt: TGTGCCAGCATTGGGGGAGGGGTGGGAGAGACCCAGTACTTC
CDR3aa: CASIGGGVGETQYF
d_gene: TRBD2
abundance: -
v_gene: TRBV6-5
j_gene: TRBJ2-5

CDR3nt: TGCGCCAGTCGGAATACCGGGACAGGGATCTACGAGCAGTACTTC
CDR3aa: CASRNTGTGIYEQYF
d_gene: TRBD1
abundance: -
v_gene: TRBV10-2
j_gene: TRBJ2-7

CDR3nt: TGTGCCAGTAGTTTCGGTAGCGGGAACACAGATACGCAGTATTTT
CDR3aa: CASSFGSGNTDTQYF
d_gene: TRBD2
abundance: few
v_gene: TRBV19
j_gene: TRBJ2-3

CDR3nt: TGTGCCAGCAGCTCCCTAGCGGGAACCTACAATGAGCAGTTCTTC
CDR3aa: CASSSLAGTYNEQFF
d_gene: TRBD2
abundance: -
v_gene: TRBV5-8
j_gene: TRBJ2-1

CDR3nt: TGTGCCAGCAGTGTATTCCGGGAGGAGGGTGAAGCTTTCTTT
CDR3aa: CASSVFREEGEAFF
d_gene: -
abundance: few
v_gene: TRBV9
j_gene: TRBJ1-1

CDR3nt: TGTGCCAGCAGCCGGCTCGGGTACACTAGCACAGATACGCAGTATTTT
CDR3aa: CASSRLGYTSTDTQYF
d_gene: -
abundance: -
v_gene: TRBV2
j_gene: TRBJ2-3

CDR3nt: TGTGCCAGCAGCTTGCCACGGGGGCAGGGGGCGGTGGCCACTGAAGCTTTCTTT
CDR3aa: CASSLPRGQGAVATEAFF
d_gene: TRBD1
abundance: -
v_gene: TRBV7-2
j_gene: TRBJ1-1

CDR3nt: TGCGCCAGCAGCTTGGCCCAGACAGGGGCGAACACCGGGGAGCTGTTTTTT
CDR3aa: CASSLAQTGANTGELFF
d_gene: TRBD1
abundance: -
v_gene: TRBV5-1
j_gene: TRBJ2-2

CDR3nt: TGCAGCGTCGCAGGGACTAGCGGGAGGGCAGATACGCAGTATTTT
CDR3aa: CSVAGTSGRADTQYF
d_gene: TRBD2
abundance: -
v_gene: TRBV29-1
j_gene: TRBJ2-3

CDR3nt: TGTGCCACCGCCTTATCAGGCAATGCCTATGGCTACACCTTC
CDR3aa: CATALSGNAYGYTF
d_gene: -
abundance: -
v_gene: TRBV6-5
j_gene: TRBJ1-2

CDR3nt: TGTGCCAGCAGCGTTGACAACTCTGGAAACACCATATATTTT
CDR3aa: CASSVDNSGNTIYF
d_gene: -
abundance: -
v_gene: TRBV9
j_gene: TRBJ1-3

CDR3nt: TGTGCCAGCTTCCTAGTGACCCCCGGCGCCGGGGAGCTGTTTTTT
CDR3aa: CASFLVTPGAGELFF
d_gene: -
abundance: -
v_gene: TRBV11-3
j_gene: TRBJ2-2

CDR3nt: TGTGCCAGCAGGCCGGACAGGGGGCACTACAATGAGCAGTTCTTC
CDR3aa: CASRPDRGHYNEQFF
d_gene: TRBD1
abundance: -
v_gene: TRBV7-3
j_gene: TRBJ2-1

CDR3nt: TGTGCCACCAGTGGCAGACAGGGAAAAGAGACCCAGTACTTC
CDR3aa: CATSGRQGKETQYF
d_gene: TRBD1
abundance: -
v_gene: TRBV24-1
j_gene: TRBJ2-5

CDR3nt: TGTGCCAGCAGCAAAGCAGGCACAGATGCTGTGTACAATGAGCAGTTCTTC
CDR3aa: CASSKAGTDAVYNEQFF
d_gene: -
abundance: -
v_gene: TRBV21-1
j_gene: TRBJ2-1

CDR3nt: TGTGCCAGCAGCCCCGGGGGGCCCCAGCATTTT
CDR3aa: CASSPGGPQHF
d_gene: -
abundance: -
v_gene: TRBV2
j_gene: TRBJ1-5

CDR3nt: TGTGCCAGCAGTTACTCGGCGGGAAGAGACTACGAGCAGTACTTC
CDR3aa: CASSYSAGRDYEQYF
d_gene: -
abundance: -
v_gene: TRBV6-2/TRBV6-3
j_gene: TRBJ2-7

CDR3nt: TGTGCCAGCAGTTACGGGACAGGGGTGAATGAAAAACTGTTTTTT
CDR3aa: CASSYGTGVNEKLFF
d_gene: TRBD1
abundance: -
v_gene: TRBV6-5
j_gene: TRBJ1-4

CDR3nt: TGTGCCAGCTCGGAAAGACTAGCGGGAGGGACTCGGGAAGAGACCCAGTACTTC
CDR3aa: CASSERLAGGTREETQYF
d_gene: TRBD2
abundance: -
v_gene: TRBV18
j_gene: TRBJ2-5

CDR3nt: TGTGCCAGCAGTTACTCGGGACAGACTAACTATGGCTACACCTTC
CDR3aa: CASSYSGQTNYGYTF
d_gene: TRBD1
abundance: many
v_gene: TRBV6-5
j_gene: TRBJ1-2

CDR3nt: TGCGCCAGCAGCCCTTGGGTTGGAGGCTATGGCTACACCTTC
CDR3aa: CASSPWVGGYGYTF
d_gene: -
abundance: once
v_gene: TRBV5-1
j_gene: TRBJ1-2

CDR3nt: TGCGCCAGCAGCTTTCACAGGGGGATAGGCACAGATACGCAGTATTTT
CDR3aa: CASSFHRGIGTDTQYF
d_gene: TRBD1
abundance: -
v_gene: TRBV5-1
j_gene: TRBJ2-3

CDR3nt: TGTGCCAGCAGCTTGAGTTCGGGAAGCGGGAGGTCCGTGGGAGGGACCCAGTACTTC
CDR3aa: CASSLSSGSGRSVGGTQYF
d_gene: TRBD2
abundance: -
v_gene: TRBV5-4
j_gene: TRBJ2-5

CDR3nt: TGTGCCAGCTACCCAGGGCCATATTTCGGTTCACCCCTCCACTTT
CDR3aa: CASYPGPYFGSPLHF
d_gene: -
abundance: -
v_gene: TRBV6-5
j_gene: TRBJ1-6

CDR3nt: TGTGCCAGCAGTTACCTCGGGGGTTCAGCCACAGATACGCAGTATTTT
CDR3aa: CASSYLGGSATDTQYF
d_gene: -
abundance: few
v_gene: TRBV6-6
j_gene: TRBJ2-3

CDR3nt: TGTGCCAGCAGCCACGAGGGGGGGTACTATTCACCCCTCCACTTT
CDR3aa: CASSHEGGYYSPLHF
d_gene: -
abundance: -
v_gene: TRBV28
j_gene: TRBJ1-6

CDR3nt: TGTGCCAGCTTAGCGGGAGGGTACAATGAGCAGTTCTTC
CDR3aa: CASLAGGYNEQFF
d_gene: TRBD2
abundance: -
v_gene: TRBV12-3/TRBV12-4
j_gene: TRBJ2-1

CDR3nt: TGTGCCAGCAGTGTCTCGGCGGGGAGCTACAATGAGCAGTTCTTC
CDR3aa: CASSVSAGSYNEQFF
d_gene: -
abundance: -
v_gene: TRBV2
j_gene: TRBJ2-1

CDR3nt: TGTGCCAGCAGCTTTAGGAGCGGGGGGGTGGATGAGCAGTTCTTC
CDR3aa: CASSFRSGGVDEQFF
d_gene: TRBD2
abundance: -
v_gene: TRBV7-2
j_gene: TRBJ2-1

CDR3nt: TGTGCCAGCAGCTCCCCTTCCACCAGGGGGTTAAAGATTTACGAGCAGTACTTC
CDR3aa: CASSSPSTRGLKIYEQYF
d_gene: TRBD1
abundance: -
v_gene: TRBV7-2
j_gene: TRBJ2-7

CDR3nt: TGTGCCAGCAGCCGGAGGGCCGGGACAGATACGCAGTATTTT
CDR3aa: CASSRRAGTDTQYF
d_gene: -
abundance: -
v_gene: TRBV7-2
j_gene: TRBJ2-3

CDR3nt: TGTGCCAGCTCGCCGGGACAGGGAGAGGCAGAGACCCAGTACTTC
CDR3aa: CASSPGQGEAETQYF
d_gene: TRBD1
abundance: -
v_gene: TRBV18
j_gene: TRBJ2-5

CDR3nt: TGTGCCAGCAGTGAAGGATGGGCGGGAGCCGGGGAGCTGTTTTTT
CDR3aa: CASSEGWAGAGELFF
d_gene: TRBD2
abundance: -
v_gene: TRBV2
j_gene: TRBJ2-2

CDR3nt: TGTGCCAGCAGTGAGCGGTATAGCAATCAGCCCCAGCATTTT
CDR3aa: CASSERYSNQPQHF
d_gene: -
abundance: -
v_gene: TRBV27
j_gene: TRBJ1-5

CDR3nt: TGTGCCAGCAGCGTAGCAGGCGTCTCCTACAATGAGCAGTTCTTC
CDR3aa: CASSVAGVSYNEQFF
d_gene: -
abundance: -
v_gene: TRBV9
j_gene: TRBJ2-1

CDR3nt: TGTGCCAGCGTTAGGACAGGGCAAACTGAAGCTTTCTTT
CDR3aa: CASVRTGQTEAFF
d_gene: TRBD1
abundance: -
v_gene: TRBV7-2
j_gene: TRBJ1-1

CDR3nt: TGTGCCAGCAGCCAGTCAGGGGGTTCACCCCTCCACTTT
CDR3aa: CASSQSGGSPLHF
d_gene: TRBD1
abundance: -
v_gene: TRBV3-1/TRBV3-2
j_gene: TRBJ1-6

CDR3nt: TGTGCCAGCAGCTTAGGCGCAGGGGGGAACACTGAAGCTTTCTTT
CDR3aa: CASSLGAGGNTEAFF
d_gene: TRBD1
abundance: -
v_gene: TRBV13
j_gene: TRBJ1-1